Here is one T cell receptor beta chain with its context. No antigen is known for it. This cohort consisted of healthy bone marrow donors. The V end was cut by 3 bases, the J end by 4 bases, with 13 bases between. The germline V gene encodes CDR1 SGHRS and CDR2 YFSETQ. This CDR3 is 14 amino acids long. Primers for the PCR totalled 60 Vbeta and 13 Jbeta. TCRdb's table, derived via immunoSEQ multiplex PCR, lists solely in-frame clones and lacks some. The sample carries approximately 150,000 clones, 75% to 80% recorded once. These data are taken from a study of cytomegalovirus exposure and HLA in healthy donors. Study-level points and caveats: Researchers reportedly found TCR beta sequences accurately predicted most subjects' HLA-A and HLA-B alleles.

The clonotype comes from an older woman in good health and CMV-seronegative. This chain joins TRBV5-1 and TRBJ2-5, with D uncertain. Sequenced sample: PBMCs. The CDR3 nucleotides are TGCGCCAGCAGCTCGACTGTCGCGACAGAGACCCAGTACTTC. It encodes CASSSTVATETQYF. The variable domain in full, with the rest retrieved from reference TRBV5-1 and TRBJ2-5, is KAGVTQTPRYLIKTRGQQVTLSCSPISGHRSVSWYQQTPGQGLQFLFEYFSETQRNKGNFPGRFSGRQFSNSRSEMNVSTLELGDSALYLCASSSTVATETQYFGPGTRLLVL.